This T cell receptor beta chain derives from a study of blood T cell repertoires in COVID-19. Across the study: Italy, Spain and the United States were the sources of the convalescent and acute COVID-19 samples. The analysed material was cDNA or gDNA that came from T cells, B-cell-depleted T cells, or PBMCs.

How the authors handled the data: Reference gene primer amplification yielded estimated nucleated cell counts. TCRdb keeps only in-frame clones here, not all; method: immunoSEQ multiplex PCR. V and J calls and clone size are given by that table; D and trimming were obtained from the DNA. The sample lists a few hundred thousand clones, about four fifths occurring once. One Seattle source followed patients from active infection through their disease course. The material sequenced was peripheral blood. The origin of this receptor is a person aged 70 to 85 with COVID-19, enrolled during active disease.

The CDR3 sequence: CASVGGTVTGYTF. CDR3 DNA sequence: TGTGCCAGCGTCGGAGGGACAGTTACTGGCTACACCTTC. The chain is built from TRBV6-5 and TRBJ1-2; TRBD1 matches at 7 bases. CDR1 and CDR2 (germline): MNHEY, SVGAGI. The CDR3 loop spans 13 amino acids. After removal of 8 bases from V and 7 bases from J, the junction contained 10 bases not matched to a gene.